A single TCR beta chain is shown here with its context. This sample was taken from a study of blood T cell repertoires in COVID-19. Only in-frame clones appear in the TCRdb table, and some are missing; sequencing was by immunoSEQ multiplex PCR. The sample has approximately 200,000 clones, more than 75% seen once. Source material: peripheral blood. The source is a man aged 40-50 years with active or convalescent COVID-19.

As DNA, the CDR3 is TGCGCCAGCAGCCGAACGGTCCTAAGCGGGGGGGTTACCGGGGAGCTGTTTTTT. Its protein is CASSRTVLSGGVTGELFF. V usage is TRBV4-1 and J usage is TRBJ2-2; 10 positions agree with TRBD2. This CDR3 region has 18 residues. The germline gives CDR1 MGHRA, CDR2 YSYEKL. V shed 4 bases, J shed 5 bases, and the junction held 13 bases outside the gene matches.